These 13 T cell receptor beta chains came from one sample sequenced in a study of T cells in Graves' hyperthyroidism and ophthalmopathy. Researchers amplified the TCR beta CDR3 regions from RNA transcripts. The TCR CDR3 first-round RT-PCR relied on the HTBI primer set. TCRdb re-called the multiplex PCR reads through MiXCR, storing one row per CDR3 protein. The sample consists of under 40,000 distinct CDR3 sequences, about 50% of them appearing once. Material: blood. These receptors were taken from a woman aged 45-60 years with Graves' hyperthyroidism that later progressed to Graves' ophthalmopathy.

The chain recombines TRBV7-9 with TRBJ1-2; 8 bases fit TRBD1. CDR3 length: 14 residues. V trimming: 3 bases; J trimming: 6 bases; junction bases outside the gene matches: 6. Germline V CDR1 and CDR2: SEHNR, FQNEAQ (reference sequence). The CDR3 region has the DNA TGTGCCAGCAGCTTGGAAGGCAGGGGGCATGGCTACACCTTC. Translation: CASSLEGRGHGYTF.

This clonotype was detected ten times or more. The genes are TRBV11-3 and TRBJ2-7; D is ambiguous. The germline gives CDR1 SGHNT, CDR2 YENEEA. V was trimmed by 5 bases and J by 1 base, leaving 12 bases between them. The CDR3 spans 14 residues. The CDR3 nucleotides read TGTGCCAGCAGCGCCGATTCCGGGTCCTACGAGCAGTACTTC. It encodes CASSADSGSYEQYF.

V is TRBV20-1 and J is TRBJ2-7, with no clear D. Trimming took off 5 bases at V and 2 bases at J, with 7 bases between the two ends. CDR3 length: 11 amino acids. In germline, CDR1 is DFQATT, CDR2 SNEGSKA (reference sequence). The CDR3 coding sequence is TGCAGTGCTGGACCCGCCTACGAGCAGTACTTC. Translated, it gives CSAGPAYEQYF.

Comments on this clonotype: The final CDR3 position lacks the conserved phenylalanine or tryptophan, pointing to a likely read error. It is unclear where the CDR3 begins or ends on the DNA, so no DNA is shown, and the CDR3 is as TCRdb lists it. V and J are TRBV20-1 and TRBJ1-1; the table's D call, TRBD1, was not checked against the DNA. Inclusive of both ends, the CDR3 amounts to 9 amino acids. The germline V gene has CDR1 DFQATT and CDR2 SNEGSKA (reference sequence). CDR3 amino acids: CSADPRKGE.

The V and J genes are TRBV3-1 and TRBJ2-1, with 9 positions matching TRBD2. J gave up 5 bases and V 1 base, and 9 bases lay outside the gene matches. Germline CDR1 LGHDT, CDR2 YNNKEL (reference sequence). The CDR3 extends over 17 amino acids. The CDR3 here is CASSQVAAGGPHNEQFF. CDR3 bases: TGTGCCAGCAGCCAAGTTGCGGCGGGAGGGCCCCACAATGAGCAGTTCTTC.

The V and J genes are TRBV20-1 and TRBJ1-4; 7 bases align to TRBD1. This CDR3 has 11 amino acids. The V gene's germline CDR1 is DFQATT and CDR2 SNEGSKA (reference sequence). Unmatched junction bases numbered 6, after V lost 7 bases and J lost 10 bases. The CDR3 spells CSVMRDRKLFF. CDR3 nucleotides: TGCAGTGTAATGCGGGACAGAAAACTGTTTTTT.

This chain joins TRBV7-2 and TRBJ1-6; 10 nucleotides agree with TRBD1. The CDR3 has 16 residues. V dropped 1 base and J dropped 7; count of bases not matched to a gene: 4. Germline V gives CDR1 SGHTA, CDR2 FQGNSA. DNA for the CDR3: TGTGCCAGCAGCTTAGGACAGGGGGCCCAGAATTCACCCCTCCACTTT. It translates to CASSLGQGAQNSPLHF.

This chain links TRBV12-5 with TRBJ1-1; D is uncertain. Trimming took off 3 bases at V and 8 bases at J, with 10 bases between the two ends. This CDR3 has 12 residues. Germline V CDR1 and CDR2: LGHNT, FRNRAP. The CDR3 sequence: CASGLDWREAFF. The CDR3 nucleotides are TGTGCTAGTGGTTTAGATTGGAGAGAAGCTTTCTTT.

This clonotype was seen ten or more times. The chain has TRBV27 and TRBJ1-2; TRBD1 matches 7 bases. CDR3 length equals 12 residues. The V gene's germline CDR1 is MNHEY and CDR2 SMNVEV (reference sequence). Trimming at V came to 8 bases and at J to 6 bases, leaving 6 bases not matched to a gene. CDR3 residues: CASRQGGDGYTF. CDR3 DNA: TGTGCCAGCCGGCAGGGGGGCGATGGCTACACCTTC.

This clonotype was recorded at least ten times. V and J are TRBV5-1 and TRBJ1-6; D call uncertain. The germline gives CDR1 SGHRS, CDR2 YFSETQ. V lost 0 bases to trimming and J lost 8 bases, with 9 bases between them. This CDR3 spans 14 amino acids. CDR3 bases: TGCGCCAGCAGCTTGGACCAGGAAGATTCACCCCTCCACTTT. This translates into CASSLDQEDSPLHF.

Of note for this clonotype: A much larger clone differs by one base, so this may be a read error. The J gene is TRBJ1-6, the V gene TRBV18, with D unresolved. This CDR3 has 15 amino acids. With 2 bases removed from V and 7 bases from J, the gap between germline ends came to 12 bases. Germline V gene lookup returns CDR1 KGHSH and CDR2 LQKENI. The CDR3 bases are TGTGCCAGCTCACCATTAAAGGAGGACAATTCACCCCTCCACTTT. This codes for CASSPLKEDNSPLHF. Looking up the rest from reference TRBV18 and TRBJ1-6 gives the full variable domain: NAGVMQNPRHLVRRRGQEARLRCSPMKGHSHVYWYRQLPEEGLKFMVYLQKENIIDESGMPKERFSAEFPKEGPSILRIQQVVRGDSAAYFCASSPLKEDNSPLHFGNGTRLTVT.

This clonotype occurred a few times. The chain employs TRBV18 and TRBJ2-2, with TRBD2 as a possible D gene (6 bases). CDR3 length: 17 amino acids. Per germline, CDR1 KGHSH and CDR2 LQKENI. V was trimmed by 3 bases and J by 2 bases, leaving 16 bases between them. CDR3 sequence (DNA): TGTGCCAGCTCACCTGTGGCCGGGGGTTCAAACACCGGGGAGCTGTTTTTT. As protein: CASSPVAGGSNTGELFF.

This sequence joins TRBV18 and TRBJ2-7; 10 nucleotides agree with TRBD1. The CDR3 sequence is 16 residues long. CDR1 and CDR2 (germline): KGHSH, LQKENI. J lost 3 bases, V lost 5 bases, and 10 bases had no gene match. The CDR3, as DNA: TGTGCCAGCTCAACCTCCGGGACAGGGGCCTACTACGAGCAGTACTTC. It encodes CASSTSGTGAYYEQYF.